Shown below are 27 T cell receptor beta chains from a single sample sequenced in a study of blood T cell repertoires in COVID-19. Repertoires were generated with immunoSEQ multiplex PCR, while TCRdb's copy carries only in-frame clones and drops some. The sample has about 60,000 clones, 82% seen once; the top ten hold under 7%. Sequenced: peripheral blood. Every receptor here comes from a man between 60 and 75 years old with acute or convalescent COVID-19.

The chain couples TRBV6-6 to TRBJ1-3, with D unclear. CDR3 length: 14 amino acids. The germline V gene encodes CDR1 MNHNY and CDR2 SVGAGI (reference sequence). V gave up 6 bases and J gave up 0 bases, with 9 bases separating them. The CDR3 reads CASRPRGSGNTIYF. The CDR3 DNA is TGTGCCAGCAGGCCACGGGGCTCTGGAAACACCATATATTTT.

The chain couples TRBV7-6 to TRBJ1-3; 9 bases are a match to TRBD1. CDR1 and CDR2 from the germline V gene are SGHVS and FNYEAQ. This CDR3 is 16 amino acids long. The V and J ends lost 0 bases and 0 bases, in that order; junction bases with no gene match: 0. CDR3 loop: CASSLAGQGSGNTIYF. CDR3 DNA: TGTGCCAGCAGCTTAGCGGGACAGGGCTCTGGAAACACCATATATTTT.

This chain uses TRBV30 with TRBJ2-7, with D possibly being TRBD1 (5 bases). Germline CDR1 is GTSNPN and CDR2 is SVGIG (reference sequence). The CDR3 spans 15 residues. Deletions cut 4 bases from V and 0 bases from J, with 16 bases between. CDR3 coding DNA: TGTGCCTGGAACCTACAGGCCCTCCGCTCCTACGAGCAGTACTTC. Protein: CAWNLQALRSYEQYF.

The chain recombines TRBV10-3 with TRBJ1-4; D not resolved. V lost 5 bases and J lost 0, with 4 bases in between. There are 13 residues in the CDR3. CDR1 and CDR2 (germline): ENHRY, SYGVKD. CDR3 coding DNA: TGTGCCATCAGTCGAGCAACTAATGAAAAACTGTTTTTT. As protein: CAISRATNEKLFF.

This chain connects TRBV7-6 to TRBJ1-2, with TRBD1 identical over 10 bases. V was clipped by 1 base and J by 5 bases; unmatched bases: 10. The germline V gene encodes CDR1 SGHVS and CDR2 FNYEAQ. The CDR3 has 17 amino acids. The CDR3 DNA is TGTGCCAGCAGCTTAGGCGTGGGGACAGGGGCCACTTATGGCTACACCTTC. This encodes CASSLGVGTGATYGYTF.

CDR3 nucleotide sequence: TGTGCCAGTCGGAACGACAGGGCGGCTGGCTACACCTTC. This encodes CASRNDRAAGYTF. The chain links TRBV19 to TRBJ1-2, with 7 bases fitting TRBD1. V lost 8 bases, J lost 7 bases, and 10 bases stayed unmatched. Germline V gene lookup returns CDR1 LNHDA and CDR2 SQIVND (reference sequence). The CDR3 has 13 amino acids.

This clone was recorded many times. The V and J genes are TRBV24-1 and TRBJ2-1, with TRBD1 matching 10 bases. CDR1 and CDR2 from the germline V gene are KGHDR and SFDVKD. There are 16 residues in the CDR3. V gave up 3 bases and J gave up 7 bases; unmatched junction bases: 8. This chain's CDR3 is CATSDRRQGARNEQFF. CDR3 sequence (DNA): TGTGCCACCAGTGATCGAAGACAGGGGGCGAGGAATGAGCAGTTCTTC.

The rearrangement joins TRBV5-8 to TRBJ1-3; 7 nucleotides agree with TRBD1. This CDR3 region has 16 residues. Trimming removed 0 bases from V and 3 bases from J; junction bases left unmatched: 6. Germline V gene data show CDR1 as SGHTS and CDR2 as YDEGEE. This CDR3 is CASSLGQGKSGNTIYF. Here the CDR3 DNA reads TGTGCCAGCAGCTTGGGACAGGGCAAGAGTGGAAACACCATATATTTT.

CDR3 sequence reads: CASSLRQGNSPLHF. In DNA form, the CDR3 reads TGTGCCAGCAGCTTACGCCAGGGGAATTCACCCCTCCACTTT. The chain has TRBV5-6 and TRBJ1-6; D perhaps matches TRBD1 (6 bases). The CDR3 has 14 residues. CDR1 is SGHDT, CDR2 YYEEEE, per germline. Trimming took off 2 bases at V and 7 bases at J, with 10 bases between the two ends.

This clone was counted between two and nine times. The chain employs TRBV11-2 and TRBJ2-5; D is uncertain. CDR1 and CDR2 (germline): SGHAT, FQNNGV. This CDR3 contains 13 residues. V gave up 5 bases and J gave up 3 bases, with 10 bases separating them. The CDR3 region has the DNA TGTGCCAGCAGCCGAACTATCAAAGAGACCCAGTACTTC. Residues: CASSRTIKETQYF.

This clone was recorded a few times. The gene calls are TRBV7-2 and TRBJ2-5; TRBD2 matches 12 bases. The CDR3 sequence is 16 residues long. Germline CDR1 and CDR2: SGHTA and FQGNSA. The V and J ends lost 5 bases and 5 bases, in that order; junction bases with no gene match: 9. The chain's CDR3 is CASSRSLAGGRETQYF. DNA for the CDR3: TGTGCCAGCAGCCGTTCCCTAGCGGGGGGGCGGGAGACCCAGTACTTC.

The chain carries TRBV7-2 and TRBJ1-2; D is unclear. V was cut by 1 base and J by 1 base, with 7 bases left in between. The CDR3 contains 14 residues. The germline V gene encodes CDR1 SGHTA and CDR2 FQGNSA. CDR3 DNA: TGTGCCAGCAGCTTAGGTCCAGTTAACTATGGCTACACCTTC. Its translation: CASSLGPVNYGYTF.

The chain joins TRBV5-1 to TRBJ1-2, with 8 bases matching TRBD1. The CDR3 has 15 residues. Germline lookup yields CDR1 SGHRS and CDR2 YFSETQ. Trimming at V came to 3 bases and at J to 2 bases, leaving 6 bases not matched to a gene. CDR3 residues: CASSWTGTGNYGYTF. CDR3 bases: TGCGCCAGCAGCTGGACCGGGACAGGAAACTATGGCTACACCTTC.

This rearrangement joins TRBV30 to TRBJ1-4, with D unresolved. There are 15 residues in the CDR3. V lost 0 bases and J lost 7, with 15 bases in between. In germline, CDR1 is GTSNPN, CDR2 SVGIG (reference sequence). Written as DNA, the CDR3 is TGTGCCTGGAGTGTTGGGAGGTTGTTTAGTGAAAAACTGTTTTTT. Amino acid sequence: CAWSVGRLFSEKLFF.

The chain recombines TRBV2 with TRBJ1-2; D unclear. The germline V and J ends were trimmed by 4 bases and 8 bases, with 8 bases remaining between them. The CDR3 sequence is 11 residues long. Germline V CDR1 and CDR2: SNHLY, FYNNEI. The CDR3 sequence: CASSGSQGYTF. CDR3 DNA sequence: TGTGCCAGCAGTGGAAGCCAAGGCTACACCTTC.

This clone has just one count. CDR3 region: CASSHLIVGTDTQYF. In nucleotides, the CDR3 is TGTGCCAGCAGCCACTTAATAGTTGGCACAGATACGCAGTATTTT. The chain recombines TRBV14 with TRBJ2-3; D is uncertain. Germline V lookup: CDR1 SGHDN, CDR2 FVKESK. V lost 3 bases, J lost 1 base, and 11 bases lay in between. The CDR3 runs 15 residues.

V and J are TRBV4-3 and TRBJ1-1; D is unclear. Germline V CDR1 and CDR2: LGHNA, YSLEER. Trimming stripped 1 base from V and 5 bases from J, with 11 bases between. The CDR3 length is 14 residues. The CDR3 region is CASSQASTRTEAFF. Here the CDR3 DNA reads TGCGCCAGCAGCCAAGCCTCTACCAGGACTGAAGCTTTCTTT.

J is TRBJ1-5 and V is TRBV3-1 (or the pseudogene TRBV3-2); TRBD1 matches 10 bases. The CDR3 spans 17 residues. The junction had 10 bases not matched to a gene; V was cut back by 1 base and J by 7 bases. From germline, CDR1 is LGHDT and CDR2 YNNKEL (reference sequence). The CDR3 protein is CASSQGSGTGVGQPQHF. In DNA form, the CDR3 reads TGTGCCAGCAGCCAAGGTTCCGGGACAGGGGTAGGGCAGCCCCAGCATTTT.

The CDR3 DNA sequence: TGTGCCTGGAGCAGAACCAATCAGCCCCAGCATTTT. Translation: CAWSRTNQPQHF. The V and J genes are TRBV30 and TRBJ1-5; D is uncertain. Germline CDR1 and CDR2: GTSNPN and SVGIG (reference sequence). The CDR3 has 12 residues. V lost 3 bases and J lost 3, with 6 bases in between.

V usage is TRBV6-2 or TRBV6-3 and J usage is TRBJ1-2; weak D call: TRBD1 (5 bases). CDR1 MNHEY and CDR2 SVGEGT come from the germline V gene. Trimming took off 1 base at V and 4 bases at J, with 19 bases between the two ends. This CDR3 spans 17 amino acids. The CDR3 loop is CASSYFTRIGGFYGYTF. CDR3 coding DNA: TGTGCCAGCAGTTACTTTACCAGAATCGGGGGTTTCTATGGCTACACCTTC.

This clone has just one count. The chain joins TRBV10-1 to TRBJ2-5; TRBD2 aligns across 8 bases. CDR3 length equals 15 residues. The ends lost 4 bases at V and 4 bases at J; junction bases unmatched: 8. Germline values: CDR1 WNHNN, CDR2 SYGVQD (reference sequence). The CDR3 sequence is CASSADLAGGETQYF. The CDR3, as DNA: TGCGCCAGCAGTGCAGATCTAGCGGGTGGAGAGACCCAGTACTTC.

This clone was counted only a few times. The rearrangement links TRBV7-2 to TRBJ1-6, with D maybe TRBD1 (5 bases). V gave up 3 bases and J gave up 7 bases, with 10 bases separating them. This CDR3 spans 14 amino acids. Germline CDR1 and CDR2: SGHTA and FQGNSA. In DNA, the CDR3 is TGTGCCAGCAGCTTTCAGGGTCAGAATTCACCCCTCCACTTT. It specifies CASSFQGQNSPLHF. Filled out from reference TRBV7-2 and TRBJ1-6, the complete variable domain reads GAGVSQSPSNKVTEKGKDVELRCDPISGHTALYWYRQSLGQGLEFLIYFQGNSAPDKSGLPSDRFSAERTGGSVSTLTIQRTQQEDSAVYLCASSFQGQNSPLHFGNGTRLTVT.

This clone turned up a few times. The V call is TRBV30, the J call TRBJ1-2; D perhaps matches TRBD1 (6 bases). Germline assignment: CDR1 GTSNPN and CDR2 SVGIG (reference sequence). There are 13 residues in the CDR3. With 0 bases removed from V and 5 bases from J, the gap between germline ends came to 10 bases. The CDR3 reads CAWSVQGIYGYTF. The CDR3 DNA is TGTGCCTGGAGTGTACAGGGAATTTATGGCTACACCTTC.

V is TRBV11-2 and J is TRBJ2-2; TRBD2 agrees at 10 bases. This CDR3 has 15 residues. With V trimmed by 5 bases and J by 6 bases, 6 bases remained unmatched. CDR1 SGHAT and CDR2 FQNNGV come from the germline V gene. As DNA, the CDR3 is TGTGCCAGCAGCGCAAGAAGCGGGGGGGCCGGGGAGCTGTTTTTT. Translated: CASSARSGGAGELFF.

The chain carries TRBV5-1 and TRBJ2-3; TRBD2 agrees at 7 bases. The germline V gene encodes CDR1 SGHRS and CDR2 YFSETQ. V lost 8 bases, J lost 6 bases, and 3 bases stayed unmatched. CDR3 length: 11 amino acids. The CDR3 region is CASTSADTQYF. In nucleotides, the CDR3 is TGCGCCAGTACTAGCGCCGATACGCAGTATTTT.

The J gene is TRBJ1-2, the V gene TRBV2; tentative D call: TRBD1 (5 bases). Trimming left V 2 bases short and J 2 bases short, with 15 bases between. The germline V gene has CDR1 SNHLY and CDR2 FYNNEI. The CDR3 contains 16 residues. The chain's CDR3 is CASSEPDSRPNYGYTF. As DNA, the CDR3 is TGTGCCAGCAGTGAACCCGACAGTCGACCAAACTATGGCTACACCTTC.

The CDR3 loop reads CASSQDMEQPQHF. In nucleotides, the CDR3 is TGCGCCAGCAGCCAAGATATGGAGCAGCCCCAGCATTTT. The chain is built from TRBV4-1 and TRBJ1-5; D unclear. CDR3 length: 13 amino acids. Germline-derived CDR1 and CDR2 are MGHRA and YSYEKL. The V and J ends lost 0 bases and 7 bases respectively, with 7 bases between them.